This is a list of T cell receptor beta chains from one sample in a study of blood T cell repertoires in COVID-19. The protocol was immunoSEQ multiplex PCR, while the TCRdb copy is restricted to in-frame clones and leaves out a portion. The table records about 62,000 clones, approximately 90% of them present only once. Sample: peripheral blood. All receptors come from a human donor in a cohort sampled during active COVID-19. The CDR3 runs from the conserved cysteine through the conserved F or W. A D gene is named only where the DNA matches it firmly. Rows give clone size only sometimes, using once, few, many, or a class for an expanded clone.

V gene	J gene	D gene	clone size	CDR3 protein	CDR3 DNA
TRBV6-1	TRBJ2-7	-	few	CASSEREFSEQYF	TGTGCCAGCAGTGAGCGGGAATTTAGCGAGCAGTACTTC
TRBV28	TRBJ2-5	TRBD1	-	CASSLGGTGGFRYF	TGTGCCAGCAGTTTAGGCGGGACAGGGGGCTTTCGGTACTTC
TRBV5-6	TRBJ1-1	-	-	CASSLVHRVRDTEAFF	TGTGCCAGCAGCTTGGTTCATCGGGTCCGGGACACTGAAGCTTTCTTT
TRBV28	TRBJ1-1	TRBD1	-	CASSLWMTGDGTEAFF	TGTGCCAGCAGTTTATGGATGACAGGGGACGGCACTGAAGCTTTCTTT
TRBV5-6	TRBJ2-3	TRBD2	-	CASRAGLAGVDTQYF	TGTGCCAGCAGAGCCGGACTAGCGGGAGTGGATACGCAGTATTTT
TRBV5-6	TRBJ2-7	-	few	CASSIAGAYEQYF	TGTGCCAGCAGCATTGCAGGGGCCTACGAGCAGTACTTC
TRBV3-1/TRBV3-2	TRBJ2-7	TRBD2	-	CASSQAGSGTYEQYF	TGTGCCAGCAGCCAAGCCGGGAGCGGGACTTACGAGCAGTACTTC
TRBV5-1	TRBJ1-2	-	-	CASSPGERGYTF	TGCGCCAGCAGCCCAGGGGAGAGGGGCTACACCTTC
TRBV21-1	TRBJ1-3	-	-	CASSKEGGVWSSGNTIYF	TGTGCCAGCAGCAAAGAAGGCGGTGTGTGGAGCTCTGGAAACACCATATATTTT
TRBV6-6	TRBJ2-7	-	-	CASSYSEFYEQYF	TGTGCCAGCAGTTACTCTGAGTTTTACGAGCAGTACTTC
TRBV28	TRBJ2-7	-	-	CASSFTSGESYEQYF	TGTGCCAGCAGTTTTACTAGTGGCGAGTCCTACGAGCAGTACTTC
TRBV9	TRBJ1-2	-	-	CASSVNRENYGYTF	TGTGCCAGCAGCGTAAACAGGGAGAACTATGGCTACACCTTC
TRBV27	TRBJ1-6	TRBD1	-	CASGSLVSQGVKSPLHF	TGTGCCAGCGGCTCACTCGTTTCACAGGGGGTCAAATCACCCCTCCACTTT
TRBV4-2	TRBJ2-7	-	few	CASSPGEDYEQYF	TGTGCCAGCAGCCCGGGGGAAGACTACGAGCAGTACTTC
TRBV11-2	TRBJ1-6	-	few	CASSPPGQGIINSPLHF	TGTGCCAGCAGCCCACCGGGACAAGGGATCATTAATTCACCCCTCCACTTT
TRBV19	TRBJ2-6	-	-	CASSWGTSGANVLTF	TGTGCCAGTAGTTGGGGGACTTCTGGGGCCAACGTCCTGACTTTC
TRBV6-1	TRBJ2-3	TRBD2	once	CASSEAVAGATDTQYF	TGTGCCAGCAGTGAAGCGGTAGCGGGGGCCACAGATACGCAGTATTTT
TRBV5-6	TRBJ2-5	-	-	CASSFRVETQYF	TGTGCCAGCAGCTTCAGGGTAGAGACCCAGTACTTC
TRBV6-6	TRBJ2-5	TRBD2	-	CASSKGQRGGRETQYF	TGTGCCAGCAGCAAGGGCCAGCGGGGGGGTCGAGAGACCCAGTACTTC
TRBV7-9	TRBJ2-7	-	-	CASSAIGRQDDEQYF	TGTGCCAGCAGCGCTATAGGGAGGCAGGACGACGAGCAGTACTTC
TRBV21-1	TRBJ2-7	-	-	CASSTTLLYGTTYEQYF	TGTGCCAGCAGCACCACACTCCTCTACGGGACTACCTACGAGCAGTACTTC
TRBV6-5	TRBJ1-1	-	-	CASSLEENTEAFF	TGTGCCAGCAGTTTGGAGGAGAACACTGAAGCTTTCTTT
TRBV5-5	TRBJ1-1	-	-	CASSFATTNTEAFF	TGTGCCAGCAGCTTCGCGACAACGAACACTGAAGCTTTCTTT
TRBV2	TRBJ2-3	TRBD2	-	CASSEAVGGGPPPTDTQYF	TGTGCCAGCAGTGAAGCCGTCGGCGGGGGGCCGCCCCCCACAGATACGCAGTATTTT
TRBV19	TRBJ2-7	TRBD2	once	CASSIPGTSSYEQYF	TGTGCCAGTAGTATACCCGGGACTAGCTCCTACGAGCAGTACTTC